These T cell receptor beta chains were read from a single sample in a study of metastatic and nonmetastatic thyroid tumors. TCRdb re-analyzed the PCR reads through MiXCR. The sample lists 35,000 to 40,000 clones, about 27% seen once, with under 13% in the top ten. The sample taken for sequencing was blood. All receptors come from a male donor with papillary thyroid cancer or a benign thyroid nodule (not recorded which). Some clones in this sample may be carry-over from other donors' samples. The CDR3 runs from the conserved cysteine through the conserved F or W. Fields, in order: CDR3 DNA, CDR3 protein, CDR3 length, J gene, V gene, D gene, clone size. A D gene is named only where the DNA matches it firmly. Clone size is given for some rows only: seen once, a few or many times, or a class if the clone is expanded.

CDR3nt: TGTGCCAGTAGTATAGGTTACAGGGGTGCCGGGGAGCTGTTTTTT
CDR3aa: CASSIGYRGAGELFF
len: 15
j_gene: TRBJ2-2
v_gene: TRBV19
d_gene: TRBD1
abundance: many

CDR3nt: TGTGCCAGCAGCCAAGGAGCGAACAATGAGCAGTTCTTC
CDR3aa: CASSQGANNEQFF
len: 13
j_gene: TRBJ2-1
v_gene: TRBV3-1
d_gene: NA
abundance: many

CDR3nt: TGCGCCAGCAGCCAAGATTGGGGAGGGGCGAGGACCGGGGAGCTGTTTTTT
CDR3aa: CASSQDWGGARTGELFF
len: 17
j_gene: TRBJ2-2
v_gene: TRBV4-1
d_gene: TRBD2
abundance: many

CDR3nt: TGTGCCAGCAGCTTAGAACTTGAGCAGTACTTC
CDR3aa: CASSLELEQYF
len: 11
j_gene: TRBJ2-7
v_gene: TRBV11-2
d_gene: NA
abundance: NA

CDR3nt: TGTGCCAGCAGTTACTCTGCTTTTGGAGAGACAGATACGCAGTATTTT
CDR3aa: CASSYSAFGETDTQYF
len: 16
j_gene: TRBJ2-3
v_gene: TRBV6-2/TRBV6-3
d_gene: NA
abundance: NA

CDR3nt: TGCGCCAGCTCACCGGGGGGAACTAATGAAAAACTGTTTTTT
CDR3aa: CASSPGGTNEKLFF
len: 14
j_gene: TRBJ1-4
v_gene: TRBV5-1
d_gene: NA
abundance: NA

CDR3nt: TGTGCCAGCAGTTCAGGTTTTAGGTATGGCTACACCTTC
CDR3aa: CASSSGFRYGYTF
len: 13
j_gene: TRBJ1-2
v_gene: TRBV28
d_gene: NA
abundance: NA

CDR3nt: TGTGCCAGCAGTCCCGGGACAGGGAAGTTTAGTGGCTACACCTTC
CDR3aa: CASSPGTGKFSGYTF
len: 15
j_gene: TRBJ1-2
v_gene: TRBV6-1
d_gene: TRBD1
abundance: few

CDR3nt: TGTGCCAGCGTCGGGGGGGGGGCAGATACGCAGTATTTT
CDR3aa: CASVGGGADTQYF
len: 13
j_gene: TRBJ2-3
v_gene: TRBV6-1
d_gene: TRBD2
abundance: NA

CDR3nt: TGTGCCAGCAGTACAAATGGGGACCGGCAAGAGACCCAGTACTTC
CDR3aa: CASSTNGDRQETQYF
len: 15
j_gene: TRBJ2-5
v_gene: TRBV27
d_gene: NA
abundance: many

CDR3nt: TGTGCCAGCAGTCCGGGACAGGGGAACACCGGGGAGCTGTTTTTT
CDR3aa: CASSPGQGNTGELFF
len: 15
j_gene: TRBJ2-2
v_gene: TRBV6-4
d_gene: TRBD1
abundance: medium-sized

CDR3nt: TGTGCCAGCAGTTTGTTAGGTAGCAATCAGCCCCAGCATTTT
CDR3aa: CASSLLGSNQPQHF
len: 14
j_gene: TRBJ1-5
v_gene: TRBV12-3/TRBV12-4
d_gene: NA
abundance: few

CDR3nt: TGTGCCACCAGTGTTGCGGGTGACTACACCTTC
CDR3aa: CATSVAGDYTF
len: 11
j_gene: TRBJ1-2
v_gene: TRBV24-1
d_gene: NA
abundance: many

CDR3nt: TGTGCCAGCAGTTTAGATGGCACTAGCGGTAGATCCGAGCAGTACTTC
CDR3aa: CASSLDGTSGRSEQYF
len: 16
j_gene: TRBJ2-7
v_gene: TRBV11-2
d_gene: TRBD2
abundance: NA

CDR3nt: TGTGCCACCAGCCCCGGGGACCAGCCCCAGCATTTT
CDR3aa: CATSPGDQPQHF
len: 12
j_gene: TRBJ1-5
v_gene: TRBV15
d_gene: NA
abundance: NA

CDR3nt: TGTGCCAGCAGTTACTCCCGCAGTCAACGCCAGCATTTT
CDR3aa: CASSYSRSQRQHF
len: 13
j_gene: TRBJ1-5
v_gene: TRBV6-2/TRBV6-3
d_gene: NA
abundance: NA

CDR3nt: TGTGCCATAGCGACAGGGGTTGGGGATAGAGGCTACACCTTC
CDR3aa: CAIATGVGDRGYTF
len: 14
j_gene: TRBJ1-2
v_gene: TRBV2
d_gene: TRBD1
abundance: few

CDR3nt: TGTGCCACCAGCAGAGCCCGGTGGGATACGCAGTATTTT
CDR3aa: CATSRARWDTQYF
len: 13
j_gene: TRBJ2-3
v_gene: TRBV15
d_gene: NA
abundance: many

CDR3nt: TGTGCCAGCAGCGTAGCGTATAGGGGCACTGAAGCTTTCTTT
CDR3aa: CASSVAYRGTEAFF
len: 14
j_gene: TRBJ1-1
v_gene: TRBV9
d_gene: NA
abundance: NA

CDR3nt: TGTGCCACCCTCGGACTAGCGGGGAGGAATGAGCAGTTCTTC
CDR3aa: CATLGLAGRNEQFF
len: 14
j_gene: TRBJ2-1
v_gene: TRBV28
d_gene: TRBD2
abundance: few

CDR3nt: TGCAGTGCCGAGACAGGGGGGGACTATAATTCACCCCTCCACTTT
CDR3aa: CSAETGGDYNSPLHF
len: 15
j_gene: TRBJ1-6
v_gene: TRBV20-1
d_gene: TRBD1
abundance: NA

CDR3nt: TGTGCCACCAGTGATGCTTGGGGTGAGCAGTTCTTC
CDR3aa: CATSDAWGEQFF
len: 12
j_gene: TRBJ2-1
v_gene: TRBV24-1
d_gene: NA
abundance: NA

CDR3nt: TGTGCCAGCAGGCGCCGGGGGCAAGAGACCCAGTACTTC
CDR3aa: CASRRRGQETQYF
len: 13
j_gene: TRBJ2-5
v_gene: TRBV7-8
d_gene: NA
abundance: many

CDR3nt: TGCGCCAGCAGTGCAGAGAATAGCAATCAGCCCCAGCATTTT
CDR3aa: CASSAENSNQPQHF
len: 14
j_gene: TRBJ1-5
v_gene: TRBV10-2
d_gene: NA
abundance: many

CDR3nt: TGTGCCAGTAGTAGTCACGGGAGCCCCTACAATGAGCAGTTCTTC
CDR3aa: CASSSHGSPYNEQFF
len: 15
j_gene: TRBJ2-1
v_gene: TRBV19
d_gene: NA
abundance: many

CDR3nt: TGTGCCAGCAGTTACCACAGGGGGTGGGATGAAAAACTGTTTTTT
CDR3aa: CASSYHRGWDEKLFF
len: 15
j_gene: TRBJ1-4
v_gene: TRBV6-2/TRBV6-3
d_gene: TRBD1
abundance: NA

CDR3nt: TGTGCCAGCGCGACCCAGGACAGGGGGATGCAGCCCCAGCATTTT
CDR3aa: CASATQDRGMQPQHF
len: 15
j_gene: TRBJ1-5
v_gene: TRBV28
d_gene: TRBD1
abundance: many

CDR3nt: TGTGCCAGCGGCCTTATTGGGGAGCTGTTTTTT
CDR3aa: CASGLIGELFF
len: 11
j_gene: TRBJ2-2
v_gene: TRBV28
d_gene: NA
abundance: many

CDR3nt: TGTGCCAGCAGCCAAGATAGGAGGGTATGGGGCCCGGAAGCTTTCTTT
CDR3aa: CASSQDRRVWGPEAFF
len: 16
j_gene: TRBJ1-1
v_gene: TRBV14
d_gene: NA
abundance: many

CDR3nt: TGTGCCAGCAGTTTAAGGGGCAGGGGGCGAACACTTAATTCACCCCTCCACTTT
CDR3aa: CASSLRGRGRTLNSPLHF
len: 18
j_gene: TRBJ1-6
v_gene: TRBV27
d_gene: TRBD1
abundance: NA

CDR3nt: TGTGCCAGCAGCATAACAACAGAGGTAAGGACTGAAGCTTTCTTT
CDR3aa: CASSITTEVRTEAFF
len: 15
j_gene: TRBJ1-1
v_gene: TRBV6-1
d_gene: NA
abundance: few

CDR3nt: TGTGCCAGCAGCCCAGGTAGGACTAGCGGCAACAATGAGCAGTTCTTC
CDR3aa: CASSPGRTSGNNEQFF
len: 16
j_gene: TRBJ2-1
v_gene: TRBV9
d_gene: TRBD2
abundance: medium-sized

CDR3nt: TGCGCCAGCAGCCAAGATTCGCTACCGGCTTCCTACGAGCAGTACTTC
CDR3aa: CASSQDSLPASYEQYF
len: 16
j_gene: TRBJ2-7
v_gene: TRBV4-1
d_gene: NA
abundance: medium-sized

CDR3nt: TGCAGTGCTAGGGGAAGCAGGACTGAGATAGCGGGAGTCGATGAGCAGTTCTTC
CDR3aa: CSARGSRTEIAGVDEQFF
len: 18
j_gene: TRBJ2-1
v_gene: TRBV20-1
d_gene: TRBD2
abundance: few

CDR3nt: TGTGCCAGTAGTACGACCTCAGTGTATGGCTACACCTTC
CDR3aa: CASSTTSVYGYTF
len: 13
j_gene: TRBJ1-2
v_gene: TRBV19
d_gene: NA
abundance: many

CDR3nt: TGTGCCAGCAAATCTGGGGCCAACGTCCTGACTTTC
CDR3aa: CASKSGANVLTF
len: 12
j_gene: TRBJ2-6
v_gene: TRBV6-1
d_gene: NA
abundance: many

CDR3nt: TGCAGTGCTGGGGTTGTAATGGTTATGGACACTGAAGCTTTCTTT
CDR3aa: CSAGVVMVMDTEAFF
len: 15
j_gene: TRBJ1-1
v_gene: TRBV20-1
d_gene: NA
abundance: NA

CDR3nt: TGTGCCAGCAGTGAAGGCAGGGTCAATCAGCCCCAGCATTTT
CDR3aa: CASSEGRVNQPQHF
len: 14
j_gene: TRBJ1-5
v_gene: TRBV6-1
d_gene: NA
abundance: many

CDR3nt: TGTGCCAGCTCGTCAGGTGCAACTAATGAAAAACTGTTTTTT
CDR3aa: CASSSGATNEKLFF
len: 14
j_gene: TRBJ1-4
v_gene: TRBV28
d_gene: NA
abundance: few

CDR3nt: TGCAGTGCTCCCGGACAGGTCGACACTGAAGCTTTCTTT
CDR3aa: CSAPGQVDTEAFF
len: 13
j_gene: TRBJ1-1
v_gene: TRBV20-1
d_gene: TRBD1
abundance: few

CDR3nt: TGCAGTGCTACTATACCGGGACTCGGTAGCAATCAGCCCCAGCATTTT
CDR3aa: CSATIPGLGSNQPQHF
len: 16
j_gene: TRBJ1-5
v_gene: TRBV20-1
d_gene: NA
abundance: many

CDR3nt: TGTGCCAGCAGCCATTATTATAGGGGACAGAACTACGAGCAGTACTTC
CDR3aa: CASSHYYRGQNYEQYF
len: 16
j_gene: TRBJ2-7
v_gene: TRBV28
d_gene: TRBD1
abundance: medium-sized

CDR3nt: TGTGCCACCGGGGACACACGCTCTGGAAACACCATATATTTT
CDR3aa: CATGDTRSGNTIYF
len: 14
j_gene: TRBJ1-3
v_gene: TRBV28
d_gene: NA
abundance: NA

CDR3nt: TGTGCCAGCAGCCCATCCGGTACGGGCCTTTTATCCCATGGCTACACCTTC
CDR3aa: CASSPSGTGLLSHGYTF
len: 17
j_gene: TRBJ1-2
v_gene: TRBV11-2
d_gene: NA
abundance: NA

CDR3nt: TGCAGTGCTACAGCGGAAGCCCACAGATACGGCCGTATGTATTTT
CDR3aa: CSATAEAHRYGRMYF
len: 15
j_gene: TRBJ2-3
v_gene: TRBV20-1
d_gene: NA
abundance: NA

CDR3nt: TGTGCCAGCAGCTTAAGTGGGCAGCCCTCCTACGAGCAGTACTTC
CDR3aa: CASSLSGQPSYEQYF
len: 15
j_gene: TRBJ2-7
v_gene: TRBV11-2
d_gene: NA
abundance: NA

CDR3nt: TGTGCCACCAGTGATAGGGACAGGGGACGAGCCCAAGAGACCCAGTACTTC
CDR3aa: CATSDRDRGRAQETQYF
len: 17
j_gene: TRBJ2-5
v_gene: TRBV24-1
d_gene: TRBD1
abundance: NA

CDR3nt: TGTGCCAGTAGTGCCCGGGACCCTTCACCCCTCCACTTT
CDR3aa: CASSARDPSPLHF
len: 13
j_gene: TRBJ1-6
v_gene: TRBV19
d_gene: NA
abundance: few

CDR3nt: TGCGCCAGCAGCTTGGGTGCGTCTAGCGGGAGGGAAGATACGCAGTATTTT
CDR3aa: CASSLGASSGREDTQYF
len: 17
j_gene: TRBJ2-3
v_gene: TRBV5-1
d_gene: TRBD2
abundance: medium-sized

CDR3nt: TGTGCCAGCAGCGGGACAGGGTACCACGAGCAGTACTTC
CDR3aa: CASSGTGYHEQYF
len: 13
j_gene: TRBJ2-7
v_gene: TRBV12-3/TRBV12-4
d_gene: TRBD1
abundance: medium-sized

CDR3nt: TGTGCCAGCAGCTTAGCGCGTTTTGGACGGCCGACTAGCACAGATACGCAGTATTTT
CDR3aa: CASSLARFGRPTSTDTQYF
len: 19
j_gene: TRBJ2-3
v_gene: TRBV7-2
d_gene: NA
abundance: medium-sized

CDR3nt: TGTGCCAGCAGTCCGTACGGGATCGATGGCTACACCTTC
CDR3aa: CASSPYGIDGYTF
len: 13
j_gene: TRBJ1-2
v_gene: TRBV27
d_gene: NA
abundance: few

CDR3nt: TGTGCCAGCAGCTTATCGGGTCACGAGGCAGATACGCAGTATTTT
CDR3aa: CASSLSGHEADTQYF
len: 15
j_gene: TRBJ2-3
v_gene: TRBV11-3
d_gene: NA
abundance: NA

CDR3nt: TGTGCCAGCAGTTTAGGGCAGACGCGCGAGCAGTACTTC
CDR3aa: CASSLGQTREQYF
len: 13
j_gene: TRBJ2-7
v_gene: TRBV28
d_gene: NA
abundance: medium-sized

CDR3nt: TGTGCCAGCAGATCGGGAGAAGGATCCGGGGAGCTGTTTTTT
CDR3aa: CASRSGEGSGELFF
len: 14
j_gene: TRBJ2-2
v_gene: TRBV6-1
d_gene: NA
abundance: medium-sized

CDR3nt: TGTGCCAGCAGTCCTCACCGGACGGCCTACGAGCAGTACTTC
CDR3aa: CASSPHRTAYEQYF
len: 14
j_gene: TRBJ2-7
v_gene: TRBV12-3/TRBV12-4
d_gene: NA
abundance: NA

CDR3nt: TGTGCCAGCAGCGTAGATCCCGGGGGCCGGGGAGATACGCAGTATTTT
CDR3aa: CASSVDPGGRGDTQYF
len: 16
j_gene: TRBJ2-3
v_gene: TRBV9
d_gene: NA
abundance: once

CDR3nt: TGTGCCAGCAGCCAAGCGTGGGGCACTGAAGCTTTCTTT
CDR3aa: CASSQAWGTEAFF
len: 13
j_gene: TRBJ1-1
v_gene: TRBV3-1
d_gene: NA
abundance: NA

CDR3nt: TGTGCCAGCAGCCAAGGGACTAGCGGGTTTACTAGCACAGATACGCAGTATTTT
CDR3aa: CASSQGTSGFTSTDTQYF
len: 18
j_gene: TRBJ2-3
v_gene: TRBV4-2
d_gene: TRBD2
abundance: NA

CDR3nt: TGTGCCAGCAGTGGACCCTCAGGTCTCGGCAATCAGCCCCAGCATTTT
CDR3aa: CASSGPSGLGNQPQHF
len: 16
j_gene: TRBJ1-5
v_gene: TRBV6-2/TRBV6-3
d_gene: NA
abundance: few